This section outlines one T cell receptor beta chain sequence together with its context. Sequencing used immunoSEQ multiplex PCR; TCRdb keeps in-frame clones, though not all of them. Of roughly 450,000 clones in the sample, 75% to 95% are singletons; the top ten hold more than 6%. This record comes from a study of control samples from healthy donors and cancer patients. The CDR3 length is 16 residues. J gave up 4 bases and V 4 bases, and 12 bases lay outside the gene matches. Per germline, CDR1 SGHKS and CDR2 YYEKEE (reference sequence). This receptor was taken from a man in his forties or fifties with head and neck cancer. The sequenced material came from PBMCs. The V gene is TRBV5-5, the J gene TRBJ2-5, with 8 nucleotides matching TRBD1. The CDR3, as DNA: TGTGCCAGCAGCAGGGGAGGACAGGGCATTGGAGAGACCCAGTACTTC. It specifies CASSRGGQGIGETQYF.